The 10 T cell receptor beta chains presented below share a single source sample, sequenced in a study of T cells in Graves' hyperthyroidism and ophthalmopathy. There were TCR beta CDR3 regions amplified from RNA transcripts. When the TCR CDR3 underwent first-round RT-PCR, the HTBI primer set was used. Each CDR3 protein gets one entry after TCRdb re-called the multiplex PCR reads with MiXCR. The profile shows roughly 350,000 distinct CDR3 sequences, 13% to 15% of them singletons. Source material: blood. Source of these receptors: a woman aged 25 to 39 with Graves' ophthalmopathy.

V is TRBV9 and J is TRBJ1-2, with TRBD1 as a possible D gene (5 bases). The CDR3 contains 15 residues. Germline V gene lookup returns CDR1 SGDLS and CDR2 YYNGEE. Trimming pared 5 bases from V and 5 bases from J, leaving 19 bases between. The DNA of the CDR3 is TGTGCCAGCAGGGGGGTTTCCCCCAGTCGGTATGGCTACACCTTC. Translation: CASRGVSPSRYGYTF.

For this clonotype: A much larger clone lies a single base off, so this may be a read error. This chain uses TRBV28 with TRBJ2-1, with a possible D match to TRBD2 (5 bases). From germline, CDR1 is MDHEN and CDR2 SYDVKM. V lost 3 bases and J 9 bases, leaving 15 bases between the germline ends. This CDR3 has 14 amino acids. The DNA for the CDR3 is TGTGCCAGCAGTTTTCCTAGGGCCGGAGGTGAGCAGTTCTTC. Encoded protein: CASSFPRAGGEQFF.

This clonotype came up many times. The chain recombines TRBV2 with TRBJ2-1; 9 positions match TRBD1. This CDR3 contains 15 residues. CDR1 SNHLY and CDR2 FYNNEI come from the germline V gene. The junction had 4 bases not matched to a gene; V was cut back by 4 bases and J by 3 bases. The CDR3 nucleotides are TGTGCCAGCAGTGTGGGGGGACAGGGCTACAATGAGCAGTTCTTC. This encodes CASSVGGQGYNEQFF. Looking up the rest from reference TRBV2 and TRBJ2-1 gives the full variable domain: EPEVTQTPSHQVTQMGQEVILRCVPISNHLYFYWYRQILGQKVEFLVSFYNNEISEKSEIFDDQFSVERPDGSNFTLKIRSTKLEDSAMYFCASSVGGQGYNEQFFGPGTRLTVL.

Ten or more counts support this clonotype. The CDR3 sequence: CASSIPAGATFF. CDR3 bases: TGTGCCAGCAGCATCCCAGCGGGGGCTACGTTCTTC. The chain links TRBV13 to TRBJ2-1, with 8 bases that match TRBD2. Per the germline V gene, CDR1 is PRHDT and CDR2 is FYEKMQ (reference sequence). Trimming took 5 bases from V and 15 from J; bases not matched to a gene: 9. The CDR3 is 12 amino acids.

This clonotype was seen repeatedly, ten times or more. V is TRBV12-3 or TRBV12-4 and J is TRBJ1-5, with 7 bases matching TRBD1. V trimming: 6 bases; J trimming: 7 bases; junction bases outside the gene matches: 6. This CDR3 region has 13 residues. CDR3: CASSLDRVQPQHF. In DNA, the CDR3 is TGTGCCAGCAGCCTCGACAGGGTCCAGCCCCAGCATTTT.

The table lists this clonotype with many counts. The CDR3: CASSVGTGLDTQYF. CDR3 in DNA: TGTGCCAGCAGCGTCGGGACAGGGTTAGATACGCAGTATTTT. The rearrangement links TRBV7-8 to TRBJ2-3, with 9 bases identical to TRBD1. Germline V gene sequence: CDR1 SGHVS, CDR2 FQNEAQ. Trimming removed 5 bases from V and 5 bases from J; junction bases left unmatched: 5. The length of the CDR3 is 14 residues.

This clonotype was detected many times. The chain couples TRBV7-9 to TRBJ1-3; D gene unclear. This CDR3 spans 16 amino acids. Trimming took 5 bases from V and 1 from J, leaving 15 bases between them. Germline values: CDR1 SEHNR, CDR2 FQNEAQ (reference sequence). The CDR3 loop is CASSHDTRTSGNTIYF. DNA for the CDR3: TGTGCCAGCAGCCACGATACCCGGACGTCTGGAAACACCATATATTTT.

Regarding this clonotype: The germline gene is not matched at one end of the junction; a read error may be the cause. This chain links TRBV2 with TRBJ2-5; the D is unclear. Germline V gene data show CDR1 as SNHLY and CDR2 as FYNNEI. This CDR3 contains 10 residues. The chain's CDR3 is CASRETGLNF. The CDR3 region has the DNA TGTGCCAGCAGAGAGACCGGGTTAAACTTC. Looking up the rest from reference TRBV2 and TRBJ2-5 gives the full variable domain: EPEVTQTPSHQVTQMGQEVILRCVPISNHLYFYWYRQILGQKVEFLVSFYNNEISEKSEIFDDQFSVERPDGSNFTLKIRSTKLEDSAMYFCASRETGLNFGPGTRLLVL.

This clonotype was picked up many times. The chain employs TRBV3-1 and TRBJ2-3; D is uncertain. The CDR3 length is 15 residues. Germline values: CDR1 LGHDT, CDR2 YNNKEL (reference sequence). V was pared by 2 bases and J by 10 bases, with 19 bases between. The CDR3, as DNA: TGTGCCAGCAGCCAAATCTTCGACGGGCCCCTATCGCAGTATTTT. Its translation is CASSQIFDGPLSQYF.

The table lists this clonotype with many counts. The chain links TRBV5-6 to TRBJ1-1, with 7 bases identical to TRBD1. Losses at the gene ends were 0 bases for V and 7 bases for J; bases not matched to a gene: 3. Germline CDR1 reads SGHDT; CDR2 reads YYEEEE. This CDR3 region has 13 residues. This CDR3 reads CASSLGQGVEAFF. The CDR3 DNA sequence: TGTGCCAGCAGCTTGGGGCAGGGGGTTGAAGCTTTCTTT.